These 22 T cell receptor beta chains originate from one sample sequenced in a study of blood T cell repertoires in COVID-19 (dated by TCRdb to about 2020). The library was obtained by the immunoSEQ multiplex PCR assay. TCRdb limited this immuneACCESS table to in-frame rearrangements with V and J called. A share of clones is missing; checked studies link under half to unresolved V genes, and the rest is unexplained. The sample includes roughly 50,000 clones, with approximately 90% observed a single time. About 5.1% of the sample belongs to the ten largest clones. The specimen sequenced was peripheral blood. These receptors originate from a man between 70 and 80 years old with acute or convalescent COVID-19.

The chain recombines TRBV7-8 with TRBJ1-2, with 8 bases lining up with TRBD1. The CDR3 has 14 residues. CDR1 and CDR2 (germline): SGHVS, FQNEAQ. V lost 4 bases, J lost 3 bases, and 4 bases stayed unmatched. CDR3 DNA sequence: TGTGCCAGCAGCTCCAGGGGGCTAGACTATGGCTACACCTTC. Protein product: CASSSRGLDYGYTF.

The rearrangement links TRBV28 to TRBJ1-1, with 9 bases that match TRBD1. The CDR3 loop spans 13 amino acids. The ends lost 8 bases at V and 3 bases at J; junction bases unmatched: 4. Germline CDR1 reads MDHEN; CDR2 reads SYDVKM. The DNA for the CDR3 is TGTGCCAGCGGAGACAGGGGGTACACTGAAGCTTTCTTT. Translation gives CASGDRGYTEAFF.

V usage is TRBV9 and J usage is TRBJ2-7; 7 bases agree with TRBD1. The CDR3 contains 14 residues. In germline, CDR1 is SGDLS, CDR2 YYNGEE. V lost 3 bases and J lost 2; bases outside the gene matches: 5. CDR3 DNA sequence: TGTGCCAGCAGCGGGGACAGAAACCCCTACGAGCAGTACTTC. Encoded protein: CASSGDRNPYEQYF.

This clone was recorded only once. The chain is built from TRBV5-1 and TRBJ1-5; D is perhaps TRBD1 (5 bases). Germline V lookup: CDR1 SGHRS, CDR2 YFSETQ. Trimming stripped 0 bases from V and 3 bases from J, with 10 bases between. The CDR3 totals 15 residues. CDR3: CASSLEGVDNQPQHF. In DNA, the CDR3 is TGCGCCAGCAGCTTGGAAGGGGTGGACAATCAGCCCCAGCATTTT.

The rearrangement joins TRBV10-3 to TRBJ2-5; D is uncertain. V lost 0 bases to trimming and J lost 4 bases, with 3 bases between them. Germline values: CDR1 ENHRY, CDR2 SYGVKD. There are 12 residues in the CDR3. CDR3: CAISESGETQYF. The CDR3, as DNA: TGTGCCATCAGTGAGTCCGGAGAGACCCAGTACTTC.

The chain joins TRBV5-4 to TRBJ1-1; D is unclear. Deletions cut 2 bases from V and 6 bases from J, with 11 bases between. The CDR3 consists of 13 residues. The germline CDR1 and CDR2 sequences are SGHNT and YYREEE (reference sequence). The DNA of the CDR3 is TGTGCCAGCAGCTTCTTGGGAGGCGCTGAAGCTTTCTTT. Residues: CASSFLGGAEAFF. The full variable domain, in which reference TRBV5-4 and TRBJ1-1 provide the parts outside the CDR3, is ETGVTQSPTHLIKTRGQQVTLRCSSQSGHNTVSWYQQALGQGPQFIFQYYREEENGRGNFPPRFSGLQFPNYSSELNVNALELDDSALYLCASSFLGGAEAFFGQGTRLTVV.

The V and J genes are TRBV9 and TRBJ2-2; 9 bases agree with TRBD2. The CDR3 is 17 residues long. Trimming cost V 1 base and J 5 bases; bases outside gene matches: 9. Germline lookup yields CDR1 SGDLS and CDR2 YYNGEE. The DNA for the CDR3 is TGTGCCAGCAGCGTATTAGGCGGGGGGGACCTAACCGGGGAGCTGTTTTTT. It translates to CASSVLGGGDLTGELFF.

This sequence joins TRBV4-3 and TRBJ1-2; D possibly corresponds to TRBD1 (6 bases). The CDR3 loop spans 14 amino acids. The ends were cut back, 4 bases at V and 4 bases at J, with 13 bases in the middle. Germline CDR1 LGHNA, CDR2 YSLEER. CDR3 sequence: CASSLAQGPYGYTF. CDR3 nucleotides: TGCGCCAGCAGCCTTGCACAGGGTCCCTATGGCTACACCTTC.

The chain carries TRBV2 and TRBJ2-3; TRBD2 matches 15 bases. J gave up 6 bases and V 6 bases, and 4 bases lay outside the gene matches. This CDR3 has 15 residues. Germline CDR1 SNHLY, CDR2 FYNNEI. DNA of the CDR3: TGTGCCAGCAGGGGACTAGCGGGGGGCGGGGATACGCAGTATTTT. Its translation: CASRGLAGGGDTQYF.

In DNA, the CDR3 is TGTGCCAGCAGCTTGACAGGGTGGGGAACTGAAGCTTTCTTT. Translation: CASSLTGWGTEAFF. The rearrangement joins TRBV9 to TRBJ1-1; 7 positions match TRBD1. There are 14 residues in the CDR3. V was clipped by 4 bases and J by 5 bases; unmatched bases: 8. Germline V gives CDR1 SGDLS, CDR2 YYNGEE. The whole variable domain, filled in from reference TRBV9 and TRBJ1-1, reads DSGVTQTPKHLITATGQRVTLRCSPRSGDLSVYWYQQSLDQGLQFLIQYYNGEERAKGNILERFSAQQFPDLHSELNLSSLELGDSALYFCASSLTGWGTEAFFGQGTRLTVV.

This chain uses TRBV4-1 with TRBJ2-5; perhaps TRBD2 as D (6 bases). Germline-derived CDR1 and CDR2 are MGHRA and YSYEKL. Trimming cost V 4 bases and J 3 bases, with 21 bases left between them. This CDR3 is 17 amino acids long. CDR3 DNA: TGCGCCAGCAGCCGTCCGGGAGAGCCTACTGGGAAAGAGACCCAGTACTTC. It codes for CASSRPGEPTGKETQYF.

This chain joins TRBV9 and TRBJ2-1; D uncertain. The V end lost 4 bases, the J end lost 6 bases, and 8 bases lay between the germline ends. The germline V gene has CDR1 SGDLS and CDR2 YYNGEE. This CDR3 has 12 amino acids. The DNA of the CDR3 is TGTGCCAGCAGCTCTGACACCAATGAGCAGTTCTTC. Protein product: CASSSDTNEQFF.

This clone was counted between two and nine times. V and J are TRBV20-1 and TRBJ1-6; TRBD1 might be the D (5 bases). V lost 3 bases, J lost 6 bases, and 12 bases lay in between. Germline values: CDR1 DFQATT, CDR2 SNEGSKA (reference sequence). The CDR3 sequence is 14 residues long. The CDR3 DNA follows: TGCAGTGCTAGTTCCCAGGGAGGTAATTCACCCCTCCACTTT. Protein product: CSASSQGGNSPLHF.

This rearrangement joins TRBV14 to TRBJ2-1, with D perhaps matching TRBD1 (6 bases). Germline V gives CDR1 SGHDN, CDR2 FVKESK. V lost 4 bases to trimming and J lost 10 bases, with 17 bases between them. CDR3 length: 14 amino acids. The CDR3, as DNA: TGTGCCAGCAGCCGGGGACAAATACAATGGGAGCAGTTCTTC. Amino acid sequence: CASSRGQIQWEQFF.

The chain uses TRBV18 and TRBJ1-1, with TRBD1 as a possible D gene (5 bases). Trimming pared 8 bases from V and 1 base from J, leaving 17 bases between. Germline V gene lookup returns CDR1 KGHSH and CDR2 LQKENI. The CDR3 is 15 amino acids. The chain's CDR3 is CASTLTGGENTEAFF. DNA for the CDR3: TGTGCCAGCACACTCACGGGGGGGGAGAACACTGAAGCTTTCTTT. Supplemented by reference TRBV18 and TRBJ1-1, the full variable domain reads NAGVMQNPRHLVRRRGQEARLRCSPMKGHSHVYWYRQLPEEGLKFMVYLQKENIIDESGMPKERFSAEFPKEGPSILRIQQVVRGDSAAYFCASTLTGGENTEAFFGQGTRLTVV.

V and J are TRBV7-3 and TRBJ2-5; D perhaps matches TRBD2 (8 bases). Germline CDR1 and CDR2: SGHTA and FQGTGA. The CDR3 is made up of 15 amino acids. The germline V and J ends were trimmed by 5 bases and 2 bases, with 15 bases remaining between them. The CDR3 coding sequence is TGTGCCAGCAGCCCCGGGGGGGGACAGCAAGAGACCCAGTACTTC. It is translated as CASSPGGGQQETQYF.

This chain uses TRBV3-1 (or the pseudogene TRBV3-2) with TRBJ2-7, with 10 nucleotides matching TRBD1. J was trimmed by 1 base and V by 4 bases; bases with no gene match: 4. This CDR3 contains 15 residues. The V gene's germline CDR1 is LGHDT and CDR2 YNNKEL (reference sequence). CDR3 in DNA: TGTGCCAGCAGCCTGCGACAGGGGGCATCCTACGAGCAGTACTTC. Translated: CASSLRQGASYEQYF.

The chain combines TRBV6-1 with TRBJ2-7, with TRBD1 matching 8 bases. The CDR3 runs to 13 residues. J gave up 2 bases and V 3 bases, and 0 bases lay outside the gene matches. Germline loops: CDR1 MNHNS, CDR2 SASEGT. DNA for the CDR3: TGTGCCAGCAGTGAGACAGGGGCCTACGAGCAGTACTTC. This gives the protein CASSETGAYEQYF.

The chain links TRBV6-2 or TRBV6-3 to TRBJ2-7, with unresolved D. This CDR3 comprises 14 residues. V dropped 2 bases and J dropped 1 base, with 9 bases sitting between them. The germline CDR1 and CDR2 sequences are MNHEY and SVGEGT. This chain's CDR3 is CASSYASQSYEQYF. CDR3 nucleotide sequence: TGTGCCAGCAGTTACGCCAGTCAGTCCTACGAGCAGTACTTC.

V and J are TRBV2 and TRBJ1-1; D is unresolved. Trimming left V 6 bases short and J 5 bases short, with 13 bases between. The CDR3 covers 13 residues. The germline gives CDR1 SNHLY, CDR2 FYNNEI. The CDR3 reads CASRDSTGTEAFF. The CDR3 nucleotides read TGTGCCAGCAGAGATTCGACGGGGACTGAAGCTTTCTTT.

This chain connects TRBV27 to TRBJ2-3; D remains unclear. From germline, CDR1 is MNHEY and CDR2 SMNVEV (reference sequence). Trimming took off 0 bases at V and 5 bases at J, with 6 bases between the two ends. This CDR3 is 13 amino acids long. The CDR3 DNA reads TGTGCCAGCAGTTTATCGGCACAAGATACGCAGTATTTT. It is translated as CASSLSAQDTQYF.

The chain is built from TRBV19 and TRBJ1-1; 7 bases agree with TRBD1. CDR1 and CDR2 (germline): LNHDA, SQIVND (reference sequence). The CDR3 is 14 residues long. The trim removed 4 bases at V and 7 bases at J, leaving 9 bases unmatched. The CDR3 nucleotides read TGTGCCAGTAGTAGTGGCAGGGGGGTGAGTGAAGCTTTCTTT. This sequence encodes CASSSGRGVSEAFF.